Listed here are 2 T cell receptor beta chains from one sample, sequenced in a study of blood T cells in healthy people across ages. The authors ran a second PCR of about 6 to 11 cycles using a sample-barcoded 5' primer and a J-beta primer mix. TCRdb called the 5' RACE reads again in MiXCR, with one record for every CDR3 protein. The table lists hundreds of thousands of distinct CDR3 sequences, approximately 67% of them singletons, with about a quarter in the top ten. Specimen: blood. These receptors were collected from a man aged 25-45 years in good health.

The CDR3 bases are TGTGCCAGCAGCCCAGCGGGACAGGGGTCCTACGAGCAGTACTTC. It codes for CASSPAGQGSYEQYF. This chain joins TRBV9 and TRBJ2-7, with TRBD1 identical over 10 bases. Germline CDR1 reads SGDLS; CDR2 reads YYNGEE. V was clipped by 4 bases and J by 1 base; unmatched bases: 5. The CDR3 is 15 amino acids. The full variable domain, rest sourced from reference TRBV9 and TRBJ2-7, is DSGVTQTPKHLITATGQRVTLRCSPRSGDLSVYWYQQSLDQGLQFLIQYYNGEERAKGNILERFSAQQFPDLHSELNLSSLELGDSALYFCASSPAGQGSYEQYFGPGTRLTVT.

V is TRBV29-1 and J is TRBJ2-3; possibly TRBD1 or TRBD2 for D (7 bases each). Trimming pared 6 bases from V and 2 bases from J, leaving 15 bases between. Looked up from germline, CDR1 is SQVTM and CDR2 is ANQGSEA. The CDR3 sequence is 14 residues long. The CDR3 reads CSVERGQLTDTQYF. CDR3 DNA: TGCAGCGTCGAGCGGGGACAGCTCACAGATACGCAGTATTTT.